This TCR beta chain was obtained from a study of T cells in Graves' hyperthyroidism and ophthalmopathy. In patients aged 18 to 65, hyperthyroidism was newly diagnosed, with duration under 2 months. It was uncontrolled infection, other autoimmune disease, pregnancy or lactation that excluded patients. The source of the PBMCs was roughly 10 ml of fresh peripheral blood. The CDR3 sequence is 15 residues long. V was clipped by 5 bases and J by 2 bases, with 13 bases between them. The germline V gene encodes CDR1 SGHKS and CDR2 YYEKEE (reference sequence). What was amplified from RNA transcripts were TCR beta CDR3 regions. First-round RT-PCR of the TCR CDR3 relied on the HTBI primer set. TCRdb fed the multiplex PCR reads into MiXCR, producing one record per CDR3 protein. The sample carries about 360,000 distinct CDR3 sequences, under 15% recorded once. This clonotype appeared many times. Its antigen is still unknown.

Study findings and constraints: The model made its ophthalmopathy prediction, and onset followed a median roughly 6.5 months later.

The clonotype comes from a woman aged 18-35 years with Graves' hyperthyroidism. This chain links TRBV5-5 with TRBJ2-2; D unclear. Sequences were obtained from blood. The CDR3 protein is CASSIRHANTGELFF. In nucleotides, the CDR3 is TGTGCCAGCAGTATAAGACATGCAAACACCGGGGAGCTGTTTTTT.